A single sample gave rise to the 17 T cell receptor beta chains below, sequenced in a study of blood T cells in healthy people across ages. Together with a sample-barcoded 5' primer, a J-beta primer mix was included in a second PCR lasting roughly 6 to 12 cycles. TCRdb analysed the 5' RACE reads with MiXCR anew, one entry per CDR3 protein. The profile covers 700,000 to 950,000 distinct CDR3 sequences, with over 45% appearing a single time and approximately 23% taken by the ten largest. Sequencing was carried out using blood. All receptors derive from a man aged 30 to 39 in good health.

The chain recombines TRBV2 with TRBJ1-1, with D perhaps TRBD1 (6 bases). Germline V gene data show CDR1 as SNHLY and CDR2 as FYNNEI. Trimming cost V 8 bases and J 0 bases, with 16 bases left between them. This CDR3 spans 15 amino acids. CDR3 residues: CASHLSGGMNTEAFF. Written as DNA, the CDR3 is TGTGCCAGCCACCTCTCGGGGGGCATGAACACTGAAGCTTTCTTT.

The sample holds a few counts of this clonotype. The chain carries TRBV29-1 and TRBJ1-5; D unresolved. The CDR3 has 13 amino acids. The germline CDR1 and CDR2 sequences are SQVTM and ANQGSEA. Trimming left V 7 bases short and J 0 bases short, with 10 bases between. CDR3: CSGSLNSNQPQHF. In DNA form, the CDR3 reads TGCAGCGGTTCCCTGAATAGCAATCAGCCCCAGCATTTT. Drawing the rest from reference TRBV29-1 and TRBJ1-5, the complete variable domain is SAVISQKPSRDICQRGTSLTIQCQVDSQVTMMFWYRQQPGQSLTLIATANQGSEATYESGFVIDKFPISRPNLTFSTLTVSNMSPEDSSIYLCSGSLNSNQPQHFGDGTRLSIL.

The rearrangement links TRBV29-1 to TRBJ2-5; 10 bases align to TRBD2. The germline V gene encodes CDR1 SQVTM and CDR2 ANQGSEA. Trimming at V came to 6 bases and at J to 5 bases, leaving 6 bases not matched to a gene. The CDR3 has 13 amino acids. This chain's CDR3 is CSVVASGSETQYF. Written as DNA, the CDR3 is TGCAGCGTGGTGGCTAGCGGGAGCGAGACCCAGTACTTC.

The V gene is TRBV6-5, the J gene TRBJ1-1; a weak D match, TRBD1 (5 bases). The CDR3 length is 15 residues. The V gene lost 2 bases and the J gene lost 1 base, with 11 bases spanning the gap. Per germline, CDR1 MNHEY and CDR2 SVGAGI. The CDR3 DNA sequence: TGTGCCAGCAGTTACATCGGCAGGGCGAACACTGAAGCTTTCTTT. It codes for CASSYIGRANTEAFF.

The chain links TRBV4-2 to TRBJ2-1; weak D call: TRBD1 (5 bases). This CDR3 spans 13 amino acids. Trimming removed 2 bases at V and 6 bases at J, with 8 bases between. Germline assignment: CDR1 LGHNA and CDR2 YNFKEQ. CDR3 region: CASSQRQSNEQFF. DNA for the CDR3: TGTGCCAGCAGCCAACGACAGAGCAATGAGCAGTTCTTC.

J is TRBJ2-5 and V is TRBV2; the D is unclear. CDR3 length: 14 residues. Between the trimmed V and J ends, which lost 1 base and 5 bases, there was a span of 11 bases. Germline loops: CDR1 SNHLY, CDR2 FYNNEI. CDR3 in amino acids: CASSEEVTVETQYF. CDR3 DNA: TGTGCCAGCAGTGAAGAGGTGACGGTGGAGACCCAGTACTTC.

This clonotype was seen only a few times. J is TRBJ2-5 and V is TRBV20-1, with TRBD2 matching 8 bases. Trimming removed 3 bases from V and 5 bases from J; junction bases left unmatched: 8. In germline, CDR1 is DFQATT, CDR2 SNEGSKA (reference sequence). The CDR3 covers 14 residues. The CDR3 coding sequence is TGCAGTGCTAGCGGTTGGCGGGAGGATGAGACCCAGTACTTC. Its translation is CSASGWREDETQYF.

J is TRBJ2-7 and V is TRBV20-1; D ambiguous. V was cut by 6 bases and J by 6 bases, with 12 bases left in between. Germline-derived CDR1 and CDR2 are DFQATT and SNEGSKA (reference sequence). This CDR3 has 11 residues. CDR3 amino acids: CSAPSRSEQYF. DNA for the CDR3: TGCAGTGCCCCCAGCAGGTCCGAGCAGTACTTC.

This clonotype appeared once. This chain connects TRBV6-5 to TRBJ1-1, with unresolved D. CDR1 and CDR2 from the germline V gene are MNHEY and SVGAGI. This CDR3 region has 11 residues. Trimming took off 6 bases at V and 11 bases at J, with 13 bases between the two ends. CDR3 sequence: CASSQGSKAFF. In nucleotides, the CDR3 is TGTGCCAGCAGCCAAGGGAGTAAGGCTTTCTTT.

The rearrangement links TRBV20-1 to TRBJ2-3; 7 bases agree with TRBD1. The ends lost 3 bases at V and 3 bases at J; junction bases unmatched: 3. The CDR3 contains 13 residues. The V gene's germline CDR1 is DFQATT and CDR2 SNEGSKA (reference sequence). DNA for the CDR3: TGCAGTGCTAGGGACAGGTTGACAGATACGCAGTATTTT. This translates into CSARDRLTDTQYF.

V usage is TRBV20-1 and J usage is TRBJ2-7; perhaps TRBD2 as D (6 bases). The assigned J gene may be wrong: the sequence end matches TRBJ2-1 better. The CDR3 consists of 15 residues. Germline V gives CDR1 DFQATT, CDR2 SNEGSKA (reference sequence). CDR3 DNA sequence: TGCAGTGCTAGAGAGACTAGTTTCGGTATCAATGAGCAGTTCTTC. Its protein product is CSARETSFGINEQFF.

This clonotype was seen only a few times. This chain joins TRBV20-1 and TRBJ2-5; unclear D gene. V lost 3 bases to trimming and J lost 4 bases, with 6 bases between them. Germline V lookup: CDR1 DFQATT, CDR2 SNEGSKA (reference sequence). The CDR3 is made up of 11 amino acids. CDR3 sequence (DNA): TGCAGTGCTAGTATACGAGAGACCCAGTACTTC. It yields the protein CSASIRETQYF.

The CDR3 spells CSVESWAEHYNEQFF. The CDR3 DNA sequence: TGCAGCGTTGAATCCTGGGCAGAGCACTACAATGAGCAGTTCTTC. The chain combines TRBV29-1 with TRBJ2-1, with D unresolved. Trimming took 2 bases from V and 3 from J, leaving 14 bases between them. Germline-derived CDR1 and CDR2 are SQVTM and ANQGSEA. The CDR3 has 15 residues.

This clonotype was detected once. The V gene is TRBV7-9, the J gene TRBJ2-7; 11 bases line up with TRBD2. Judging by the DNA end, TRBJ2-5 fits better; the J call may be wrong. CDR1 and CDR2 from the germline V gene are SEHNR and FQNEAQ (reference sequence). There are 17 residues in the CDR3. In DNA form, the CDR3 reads TGTGCCAGCAGCACCAAACTAGCGGGGGACCACAAGGAGACCCAGTACTTC. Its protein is CASSTKLAGDHKETQYF.

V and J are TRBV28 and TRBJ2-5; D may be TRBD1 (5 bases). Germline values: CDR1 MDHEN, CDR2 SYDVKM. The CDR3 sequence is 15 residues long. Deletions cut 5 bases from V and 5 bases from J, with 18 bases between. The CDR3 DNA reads TGTGCCAGCAGTCCCTCTTCTAAGGGGTCCGAGACCCAGTACTTC. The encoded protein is CASSPSSKGSETQYF. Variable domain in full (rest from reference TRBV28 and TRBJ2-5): DVKVTQSSRYLVKRTGEKVFLECVQDMDHENMFWYRQDPGLGLRLIYFSYDVKMKEKGDIPEGYSVSREKKERFSLILESASTNQTSMYLCASSPSSKGSETQYFGPGTRLLVL.

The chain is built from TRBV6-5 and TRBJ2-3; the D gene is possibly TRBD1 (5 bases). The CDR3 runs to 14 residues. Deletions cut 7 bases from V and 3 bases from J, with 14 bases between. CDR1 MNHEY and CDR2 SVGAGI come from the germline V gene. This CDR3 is CASIGQGRTDTQYF. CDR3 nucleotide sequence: TGTGCCAGCATCGGGCAGGGCCGGACAGATACGCAGTATTTT.

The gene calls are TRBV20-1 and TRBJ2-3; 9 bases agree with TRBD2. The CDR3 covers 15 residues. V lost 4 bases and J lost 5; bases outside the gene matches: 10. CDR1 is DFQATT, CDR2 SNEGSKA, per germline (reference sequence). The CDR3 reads CSATTNLAGLDTQYF. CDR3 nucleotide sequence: TGCAGTGCTACGACAAACCTAGCGGGATTAGATACGCAGTATTTT.